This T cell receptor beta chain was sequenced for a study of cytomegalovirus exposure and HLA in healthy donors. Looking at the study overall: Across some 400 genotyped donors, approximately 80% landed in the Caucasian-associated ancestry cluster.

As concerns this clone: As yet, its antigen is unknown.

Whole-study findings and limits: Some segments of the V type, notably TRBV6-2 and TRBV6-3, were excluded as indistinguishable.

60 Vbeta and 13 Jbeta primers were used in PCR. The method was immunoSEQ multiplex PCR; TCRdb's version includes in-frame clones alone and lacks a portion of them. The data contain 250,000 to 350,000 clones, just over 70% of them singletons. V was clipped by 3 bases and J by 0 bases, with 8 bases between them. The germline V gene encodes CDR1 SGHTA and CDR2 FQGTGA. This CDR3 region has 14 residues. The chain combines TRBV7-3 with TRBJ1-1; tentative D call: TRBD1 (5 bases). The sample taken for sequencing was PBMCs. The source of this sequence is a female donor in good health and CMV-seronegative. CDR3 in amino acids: CASSLRRVNTEAFF. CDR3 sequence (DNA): TGTGCCAGCAGCTTGCGCAGGGTGAACACTGAAGCTTTCTTT.